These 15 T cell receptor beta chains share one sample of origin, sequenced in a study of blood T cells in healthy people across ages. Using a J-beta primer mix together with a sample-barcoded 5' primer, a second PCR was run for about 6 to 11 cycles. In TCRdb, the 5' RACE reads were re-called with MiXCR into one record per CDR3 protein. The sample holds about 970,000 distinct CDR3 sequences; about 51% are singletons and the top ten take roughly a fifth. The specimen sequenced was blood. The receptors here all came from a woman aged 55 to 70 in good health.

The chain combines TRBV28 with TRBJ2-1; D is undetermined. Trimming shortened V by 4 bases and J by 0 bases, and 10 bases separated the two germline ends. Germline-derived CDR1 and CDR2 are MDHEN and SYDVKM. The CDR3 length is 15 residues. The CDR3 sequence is CASSSPIGSYNEQFF. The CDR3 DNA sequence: TGTGCCAGCAGTTCACCCATTGGCTCCTACAATGAGCAGTTCTTC.

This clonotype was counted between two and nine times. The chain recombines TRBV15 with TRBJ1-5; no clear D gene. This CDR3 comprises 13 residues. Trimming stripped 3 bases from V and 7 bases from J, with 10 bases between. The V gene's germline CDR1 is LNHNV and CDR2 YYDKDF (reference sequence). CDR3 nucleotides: TGTGCCACCAGCAGGGATTCTGAGCAGCCCCAGCATTTT. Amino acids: CATSRDSEQPQHF.

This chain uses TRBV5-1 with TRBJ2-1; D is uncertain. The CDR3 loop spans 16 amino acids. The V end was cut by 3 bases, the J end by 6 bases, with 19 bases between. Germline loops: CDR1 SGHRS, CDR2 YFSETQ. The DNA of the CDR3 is TGCGCCAGCAGCTCCTCCCTTGGGCAGGTCGGCAATGAGCAGTTCTTC. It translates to CASSSSLGQVGNEQFF. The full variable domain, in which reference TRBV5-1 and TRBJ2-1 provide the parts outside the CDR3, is KAGVTQTPRYLIKTRGQQVTLSCSPISGHRSVSWYQQTPGQGLQFLFEYFSETQRNKGNFPGRFSGRQFSNSRSEMNVSTLELGDSALYLCASSSSLGQVGNEQFFGPGTRLTVL.

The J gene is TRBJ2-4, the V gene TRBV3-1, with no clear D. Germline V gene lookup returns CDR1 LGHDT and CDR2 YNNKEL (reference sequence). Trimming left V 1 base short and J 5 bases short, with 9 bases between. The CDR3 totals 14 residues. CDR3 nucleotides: TGTGCCAGCAGCCAAGGGTTCACGGAAAACATTCAGTACTTC. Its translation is CASSQGFTENIQYF.

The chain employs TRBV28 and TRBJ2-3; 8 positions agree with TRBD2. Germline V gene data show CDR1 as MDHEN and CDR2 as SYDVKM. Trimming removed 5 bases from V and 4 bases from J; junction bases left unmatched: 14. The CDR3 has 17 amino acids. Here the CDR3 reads CASSNGSGVTTSDTQYF. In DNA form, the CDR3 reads TGTGCCAGCAGTAACGGTAGCGGGGTCACGACGTCAGATACGCAGTATTTT.

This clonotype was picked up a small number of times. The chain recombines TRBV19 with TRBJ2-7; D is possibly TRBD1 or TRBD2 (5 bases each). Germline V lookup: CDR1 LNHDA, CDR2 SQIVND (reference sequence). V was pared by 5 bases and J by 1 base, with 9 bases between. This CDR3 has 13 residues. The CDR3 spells CASSWDGSYEQYF. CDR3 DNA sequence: TGTGCCAGTAGTTGGGACGGGTCCTACGAGCAGTACTTC.

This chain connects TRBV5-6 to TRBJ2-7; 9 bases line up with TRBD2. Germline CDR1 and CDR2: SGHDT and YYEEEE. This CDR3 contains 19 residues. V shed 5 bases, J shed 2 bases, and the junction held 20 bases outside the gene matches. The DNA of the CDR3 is TGTGCCAGCAGGGATAGGGACCTTGGAAGCGGGAGGTCTACCTACGAGCAGTACTTC. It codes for CASRDRDLGSGRSTYEQYF.

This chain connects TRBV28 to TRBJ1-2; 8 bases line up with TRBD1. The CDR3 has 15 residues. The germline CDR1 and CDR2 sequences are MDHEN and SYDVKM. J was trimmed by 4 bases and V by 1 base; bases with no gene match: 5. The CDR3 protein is CASSLSRQGTYGYTF. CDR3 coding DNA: TGTGCCAGCAGTTTATCCCGACAGGGGACCTATGGCTACACCTTC.

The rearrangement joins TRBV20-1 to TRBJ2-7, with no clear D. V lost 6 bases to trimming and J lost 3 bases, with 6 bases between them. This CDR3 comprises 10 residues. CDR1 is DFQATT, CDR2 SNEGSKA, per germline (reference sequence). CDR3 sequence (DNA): TGCAGTGCCTCGGACTACGAGCAGTACTTC. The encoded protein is CSASDYEQYF.

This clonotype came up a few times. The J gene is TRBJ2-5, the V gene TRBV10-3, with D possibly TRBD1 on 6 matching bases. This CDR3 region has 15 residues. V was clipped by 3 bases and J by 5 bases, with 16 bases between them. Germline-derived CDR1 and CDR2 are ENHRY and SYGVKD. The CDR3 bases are TGTGCCATCAGTGAAGTTTCAGGGGACGGCGAGACCCAGTACTTC. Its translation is CAISEVSGDGETQYF.

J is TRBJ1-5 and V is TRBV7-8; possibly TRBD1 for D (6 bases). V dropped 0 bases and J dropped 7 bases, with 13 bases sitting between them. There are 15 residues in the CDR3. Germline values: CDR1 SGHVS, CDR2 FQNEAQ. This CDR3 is CASSLAPGEWQPQHF. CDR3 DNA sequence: TGTGCCAGCAGCTTAGCGCCAGGGGAGTGGCAGCCCCAGCATTTT.

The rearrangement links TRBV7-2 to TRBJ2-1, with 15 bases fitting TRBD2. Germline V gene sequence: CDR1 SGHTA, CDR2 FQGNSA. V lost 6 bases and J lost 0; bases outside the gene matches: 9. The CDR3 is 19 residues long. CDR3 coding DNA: TGTGCCAGCAGTCATATTGGACTAGCGGGAGGGGGCTCCTACAATGAGCAGTTCTTC. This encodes CASSHIGLAGGGSYNEQFF.

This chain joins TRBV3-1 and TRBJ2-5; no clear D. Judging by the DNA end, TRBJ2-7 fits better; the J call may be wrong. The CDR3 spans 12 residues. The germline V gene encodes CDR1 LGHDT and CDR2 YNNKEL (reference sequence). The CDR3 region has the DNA TGTGCCAGCAGCGCGACTGTTTACGAGCAGTACTTC. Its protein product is CASSATVYEQYF.

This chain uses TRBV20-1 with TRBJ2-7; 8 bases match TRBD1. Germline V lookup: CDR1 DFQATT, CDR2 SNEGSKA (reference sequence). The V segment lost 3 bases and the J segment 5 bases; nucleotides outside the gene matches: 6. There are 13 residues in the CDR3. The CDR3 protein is CSASSGGNHEQYF. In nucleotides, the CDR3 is TGCAGTGCTAGTTCAGGGGGCAACCACGAGCAGTACTTC.

The DNA for the CDR3 is TGCAGTGCTAGAGATCGGACAGGGGGACACTACGAGCAGTACTTC. Protein product: CSARDRTGGHYEQYF. This sequence joins TRBV20-1 and TRBJ2-7, with 10 bases identical to TRBD1. The CDR3 extends over 15 amino acids. Germline V lookup: CDR1 DFQATT, CDR2 SNEGSKA (reference sequence). The V gene end was trimmed by 0 bases and the J gene end by 3 bases; junction bases not matched to a gene: 5.